This TCR beta chain was retrieved from a study of T-cell memory formation after mild COVID-19. TCRdb ran MiXCR on the 5' RACE reads and lists one entry per CDR3 protein. The data show about 260,000 distinct CDR3 sequences, 15% to 20% seen once. This clonotype came up many times. V lost 8 bases and J lost 7; bases outside the gene matches: 11. Germline V gene sequence: CDR1 ENHRY, CDR2 SYGVKD. CDR3 length: 15 amino acids. This TCR derives from a man aged 18 to 29 who had mild COVID-19 (a few samples of this study predate the infection). Cell type and time point are not known. The sequenced sample consisted of PBMCs or a T cell subset sorted from them (not recorded which). The chain couples TRBV10-3 to TRBJ2-1; 10 nucleotides match TRBD2. The CDR3 region has the DNA TGTGCCATCGGGTGGGCGGCTAGCGGGGGAAATGAGCAGTTCTTC. This sequence encodes CAIGWAASGGNEQFF.